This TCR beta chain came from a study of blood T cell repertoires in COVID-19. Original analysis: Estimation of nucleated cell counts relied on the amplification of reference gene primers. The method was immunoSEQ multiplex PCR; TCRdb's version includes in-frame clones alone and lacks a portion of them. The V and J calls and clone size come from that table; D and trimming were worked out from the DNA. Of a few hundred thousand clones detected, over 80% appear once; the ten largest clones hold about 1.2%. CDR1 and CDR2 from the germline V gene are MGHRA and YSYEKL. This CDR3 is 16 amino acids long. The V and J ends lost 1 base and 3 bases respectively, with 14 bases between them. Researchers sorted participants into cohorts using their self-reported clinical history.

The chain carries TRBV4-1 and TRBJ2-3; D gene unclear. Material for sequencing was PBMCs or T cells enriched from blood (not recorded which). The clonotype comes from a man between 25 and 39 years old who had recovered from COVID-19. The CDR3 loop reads CASSQATNLGTDTQYF. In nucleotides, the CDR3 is TGCGCCAGCAGCCAAGCTACCAACCTCGGGACAGATACGCAGTATTTT.